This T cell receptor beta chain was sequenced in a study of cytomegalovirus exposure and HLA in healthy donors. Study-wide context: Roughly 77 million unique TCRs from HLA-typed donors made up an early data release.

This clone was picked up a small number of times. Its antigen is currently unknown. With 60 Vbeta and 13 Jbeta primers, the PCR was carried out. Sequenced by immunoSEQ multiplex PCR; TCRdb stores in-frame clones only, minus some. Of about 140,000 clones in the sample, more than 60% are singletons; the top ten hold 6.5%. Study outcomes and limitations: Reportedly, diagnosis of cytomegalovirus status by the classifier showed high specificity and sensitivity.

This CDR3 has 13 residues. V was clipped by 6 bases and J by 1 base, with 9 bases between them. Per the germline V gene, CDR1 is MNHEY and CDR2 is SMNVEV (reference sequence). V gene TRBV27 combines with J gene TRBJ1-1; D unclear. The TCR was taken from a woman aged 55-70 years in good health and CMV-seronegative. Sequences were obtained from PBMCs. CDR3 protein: CASSLFWNTEAFF. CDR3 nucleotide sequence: TGTGCCAGCAGCCTATTCTGGAACACTGAAGCTTTCTTT.